The source of this T cell receptor (beta chain) is a study of blood T cells in healthy people across ages (dated by TCRdb to the mid-2010s). Broadly, across the study: In model experiments, template switching captured roughly one uniquely barcoded TCR beta cDNA molecule for every two T cells. The donors were split into four age groups: young (average around 15 years), middle-aged (roughly 39), aged (about 56) and long-lived (about 82). Using the same blood draw, the study looked at two additional independent replicas of 1 million unique cDNA reads for two donors, one aged 18 to 30 and the other aged 80 or older. Age-related changes in TCR beta repertoire diversity were measured in the study by deep sequencing normalized with unique cDNA molecular identifiers. To avoid experimental bias, donors of different ages were randomly spread across the sequencing lanes.

With respect to this clonotype: This clone's antigen is unknown. Relative to the germline gene, one junction end is altered; a read error may explain this.

The cysteine opens and the phenylalanine closes a CDR3 of 17 amino acids. The retained sequence is limited to the CDR3, 51 bases, with the frame set at the first base. CDR1 and CDR2 were assigned from the germline V gene as LGHNA and YNFKEQ. Broad study findings and their caveats: Estimates of total diversity based on one million sequenced T cells were regarded as lower bounds and as underestimates. Donor CMV infection status was unknown, potentially confounding age-related changes in expanded clonotypes. The percentage of naive T cells measured by flow cytometry correlated strongly with observed TCR beta diversity. Because profiling used bulk unsorted PBMCs, naive and antigen-experienced compartments could not be compared conclusively. Compared with the aged group, the long-lived group had more naive CD4+ T cells, fewer expanded clones and increased TCR diversity, a pattern suggesting age selection. Observed TCR beta diversity per million T cells fell roughly linearly with age, and a significant reduction was already apparent by age around 40.

Library preparation was by 5' RACE. The data were produced on an Illumina HiSeq 2500. A second PCR of roughly 7 to 12 cycles was run with a J-beta primer mix and a sample-barcoded 5' primer. Each TCR beta cDNA molecule received a unique molecular identifier from a template-switch 5' adaptor carrying 12 random nucleotides. Each sample yielded at least 3 million CDR3-containing paired-end reads. The Mint cDNA synthesis kit, primed by a TRBC-specific oligonucleotide, was used to synthesize first-strand cDNA from all RNA. Following uracil-DNA glycosylase treatment, a first 18-cycle PCR with universal primers M1SS and BC2_uni_R was performed on all cDNA. The authors processed their data as follows. For normalization, 1 million high-quality reads, each with a distinct molecular identifier, were randomly selected from each sample. Reads with shared molecular identifiers were discarded instead of being binned into consensus sequences. MiTCR, with a Q25 quality threshold and the strictest error-elimination algorithm, was used for CDR3 identification, clonotype clustering and error correction. A nonparametric unseen species model with Euler transformation was used to estimate lower-bound total TCR beta diversity. The raw public reads went through TCRdb reprocessing: fastp at Q25, MiXCR clone calling, in-frame beta chains kept. When rows share a CDR3 protein, they turn into one entry using the most common DNA and genes. These V and J calls derive from TCRdb rather than the authors' analysis. The sample table contains over 1,300,000 distinct CDR3 sequences; only one count was recorded for approximately 63% of them. 5% to 7% of the sample is taken by the ten largest.

The 39 donors, aged roughly 6 to 95 years, were systemically healthy Caucasian individuals from Russia. Each donor gave approximately 9.4 milliliters of peripheral blood, drawn into EDTA-treated Vacutainer tubes. Ficoll-Paque density-gradient centrifugation was used to isolate PBMCs, with at least 6.5 million per sample. Total RNA was extracted from PBMCs with Trizol reagent, with at least 5 micrograms obtained per sample. Naive CD45RAhigh/CD27high T cell percentages were measured by flow cytometry on a PBMC aliquot from every donor. The sequence was collected from a man between 18 and 35 years old in good health. Material for sequencing was blood. This sequence uses TRBV4-2 and TRBJ2-3; the D gene is possibly TRBD1, with 5 bases matching. The bases are TGTGCCAGCAGCCCATCCCACAGGACGTATCGCACAGAGACGCAGTATTTT. Its coded protein is CASSPSHRTYRTETQYF.